This T cell receptor beta chain was documented in a study of cytomegalovirus exposure and HLA in healthy donors. As for the study in general: A subsequent analysis stated that the 120 or so validation repertoires were run on the same platform as the roughly 670 first-cohort repertoires.

Regarding this clone: Its target is unknown.

The germline CDR1 and CDR2 sequences are SGHNT and YYREEE (reference sequence). The CDR3 has 14 residues. After removal of 4 bases from V and 5 bases from J, the junction contained 8 bases not matched to a gene. An approximately 120-subject validation cohort, separate from the roughly 670-subject first cohort, supplied the donors. The assay was immunoSEQ multiplex PCR, and TCRdb's table has in-frame clones only and misses some. The sample shows 200,000 to 250,000 clones, around nine tenths of them seen only once. The study, taken as a whole, reports: Cytomegalovirus association was assigned to about 180 TCR beta chains. Most sequenced TCRs were rare (though some public TCRs occurred in many donors).

The TCR comes from a man aged 18-30 years in good health and CMV-seronegative. The sequenced sample consisted of PBMCs. The J gene is TRBJ2-5, the V gene TRBV5-4; 7 nucleotides align to TRBD2. The CDR3, as DNA: TGTGCCAGCAGCCACCAGGAGGGAGGGGAGACCCAGTACTTC. It specifies CASSHQEGGETQYF. The full variable domain, completed using reference TRBV5-4 and TRBJ2-5, is ETGVTQSPTHLIKTRGQQVTLRCSSQSGHNTVSWYQQALGQGPQFIFQYYREEENGRGNFPPRFSGLQFPNYSSELNVNALELDDSALYLCASSHQEGGETQYFGPGTRLLVL.